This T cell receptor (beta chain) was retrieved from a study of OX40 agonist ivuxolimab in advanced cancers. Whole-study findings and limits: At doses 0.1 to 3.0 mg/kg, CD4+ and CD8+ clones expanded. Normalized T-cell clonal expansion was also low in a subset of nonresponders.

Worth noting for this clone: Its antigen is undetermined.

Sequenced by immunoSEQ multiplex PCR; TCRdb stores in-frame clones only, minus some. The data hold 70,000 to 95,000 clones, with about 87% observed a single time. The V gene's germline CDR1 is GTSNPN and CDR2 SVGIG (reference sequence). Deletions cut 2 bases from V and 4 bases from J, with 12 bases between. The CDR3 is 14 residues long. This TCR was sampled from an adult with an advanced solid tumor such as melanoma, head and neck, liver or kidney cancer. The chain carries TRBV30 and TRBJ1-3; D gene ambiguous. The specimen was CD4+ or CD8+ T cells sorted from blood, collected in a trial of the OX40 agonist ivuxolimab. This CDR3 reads CAWSMNWEGNTIYF. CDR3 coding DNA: TGTGCCTGGAGTATGAATTGGGAAGGAAACACCATATATTTT.